Here is one T cell receptor beta chain with its context. Antigen: not known. These data originate in a study of cytomegalovirus exposure and HLA in healthy donors. Looking at the study overall: Earlier sequencing of 150 million to 200 million T cells yielded around 120 million unique TCR beta sequences.

The PCR ran on 60 Vbeta and 13 Jbeta primers. TCRdb keeps only in-frame clones here, not all; method: immunoSEQ multiplex PCR. The data show some 170,000 clones, roughly four fifths seen once. Study-level points and caveats: In a later analysis, about 17,000 TCR beta sequences were associated with HLA alleles at 0.05 false discovery rate. The authors enumerated over 150 TCR beta chains as linked to cytomegalovirus.

Sequences were obtained from PBMCs. This TCR derives from a woman under 30 in good health and CMV-seronegative.

This chain's CDR3 is CASSFRGPANIQYF. The CDR3 coding sequence is TGTGCCAGCAGTTTTAGGGGGCCTGCAAACATTCAGTACTTC. The chain carries TRBV27 and TRBJ2-4; 7 positions match TRBD1. The germline V gene encodes CDR1 MNHEY and CDR2 SMNVEV (reference sequence). The CDR3 is 14 amino acids. Trimming at V came to 3 bases and at J to 6 bases, leaving 5 bases not matched to a gene.